This TCR beta chain was identified in a study of sequential checkpoint blockade in melanoma. At the level of the study: Arm A got nivolumab then ipilimumab; arm B the reverse, 1:1.

The length of the CDR3 is 15 residues. CDR1 SGHAT and CDR2 FQNNGV come from the germline V gene. Losses at the gene ends were 2 bases for V and 4 bases for J; bases not matched to a gene: 4. Noted treatment: randomized to nivolumab then ipilimumab (arm A) or the reverse (arm B). No patient had prior DNA-damaging chemotherapy. Live CD3+CD8+ CD19− CD56− cells were sorted from PBMCs. The protocol was immunoSEQ multiplex PCR, while the TCRdb copy is restricted to in-frame clones and leaves out a portion. This table has some 17,000 clones, about two thirds appearing once. This clonotype was sampled from a human donor with melanoma. The J gene is TRBJ2-2, the V gene TRBV11-2; 7 bases align to TRBD2. Material: CD8+ T cells sorted from blood (inferred from file names), obtained from a patient given nivolumab and ipilimumab in sequence. The CDR3 coding sequence is TGTGCCAGCAGCTTATCCTGGGGGGGCACCGGGGAGCTGTTTTTT. Translating it yields CASSLSWGGTGELFF.